A single sample gave rise to the 10 T cell receptor beta chains below, sequenced in a study of a mutant IDH1 vaccine in newly diagnosed glioma. Time point here: week 23, last vaccination. Each dose delivered 300 ug of mutant IDH1 20-mer peptide subcutaneously with imiquimod. The antigens these receptors bind are not known. Measured with immunoSEQ multiplex PCR; TCRdb has only the in-frame clones, and not every one. The data hold tens of thousands of clones, with 65% to 90% observed a single time. Sequenced material: PBMCs, taken from a glioma patient whose treatment included an IDH1 peptide vaccine. The receptors were gathered from a man aged 25 to 40 with glioma. Some clones in this sample may be carry-over from other donors' samples.

This chain uses TRBV5-1 with TRBJ2-2; 8 positions agree with TRBD2. J lost 8 bases, V lost 4 bases, and 16 bases had no gene match. The CDR3 loop spans 17 amino acids. Per germline, CDR1 SGHRS and CDR2 YFSETQ. The CDR3 region has the DNA TGCGCCAGCAGCATCGGCGGTAGCGGGACTGTTTGGGGGGAGCTGTTTTTT. Translating gives CASSIGGSGTVWGELFF.

This chain uses TRBV7-2 with TRBJ1-4, with 8 nucleotides matching TRBD1. The V and J ends lost 2 bases and 7 bases, in that order; junction bases with no gene match: 3. The CDR3 is made up of 14 amino acids. In germline, CDR1 is SGHTA, CDR2 FQGNSA. The CDR3 loop reads CASSLSGGGEKLFF. The CDR3 nucleotides read TGTGCCAGCAGCTTATCAGGGGGCGGTGAAAAACTGTTTTTT.

V usage is TRBV16 and J usage is TRBJ2-1, with 7 bases lining up with TRBD1. The CDR3 is 15 amino acids. The junction had 4 bases not matched to a gene; V was cut back by 1 base and J by 4 bases. The V gene's germline CDR1 is KGHSY and CDR2 FQNENV. The CDR3 coding sequence is TGTGCCAGCAGCCAATACGGGACAGCTTACAATGAGCAGTTCTTC. It specifies CASSQYGTAYNEQFF.

This chain connects TRBV19 to TRBJ2-3; 9 bases agree with TRBD2. Looked up from germline, CDR1 is LNHDA and CDR2 is SQIVND (reference sequence). This CDR3 is 16 amino acids long. J was trimmed by 3 bases and V by 0 bases; bases with no gene match: 4. The CDR3 region has the DNA TGTGCCAGTAGTATAGACGGGACTAGCCTTACAGATACGCAGTATTTT. Its translation: CASSIDGTSLTDTQYF.

This chain links TRBV19 with TRBJ2-7; 8 bases line up with TRBD1. Germline values: CDR1 LNHDA, CDR2 SQIVND (reference sequence). After removal of 3 bases from V and 2 bases from J, the junction contained 6 bases not matched to a gene. The CDR3 runs 15 residues. CDR3 sequence (DNA): TGTGCCAGTAGTATGGGTGGACAGGGCACCTACGAGCAGTACTTC. Residues: CASSMGGQGTYEQYF.

Only one count was recorded for this clone. The genes are TRBV29-1 and TRBJ2-2, with D unclear. The CDR3 contains 14 residues. The V end was cut by 6 bases, the J end by 0 bases, with 11 bases between. The germline V gene has CDR1 SQVTM and CDR2 ANQGSEA. CDR3 sequence (DNA): TGCAGCGTCGGCCACAATTCGAACACCGGGGAGCTGTTTTTT. This sequence encodes CSVGHNSNTGELFF.

The chain couples TRBV7-9 to TRBJ2-1; 9 bases agree with TRBD2. Germline V gene sequence: CDR1 SEHNR, CDR2 FQNEAQ (reference sequence). CDR3 length equals 15 residues. J gave up 9 bases and V 5 bases, and 11 bases lay outside the gene matches. CDR3 in amino acids: CASSHFSGRSGEQFF. For the CDR3, the DNA is TGTGCCAGCAGCCACTTTAGCGGGAGATCGGGTGAGCAGTTCTTC.

This clone appeared a single time. V usage is TRBV5-4 and J usage is TRBJ1-2; no clear D gene. CDR1 and CDR2 from the germline V gene are SGHNT and YYREEE (reference sequence). V was pared by 5 bases and J by 4 bases, with 15 bases between. This CDR3 region has 14 residues. The CDR3 is CASRGSGGSYGYTF. The DNA for the CDR3 is TGTGCCAGCAGGGGATCGGGAGGGTCCTATGGCTACACCTTC.

The chain recombines TRBV7-2 with TRBJ2-5; TRBD2 aligns across 9 bases. Trimming took 2 bases from V and 11 from J; bases not matched to a gene: 9. The CDR3 loop spans 14 amino acids. In germline, CDR1 is SGHTA, CDR2 FQGNSA. The DNA of the CDR3 is TGTGCCAGCAGCTTAAGTCCAGCGGGGGGAAGACAGTACTTC. Residues: CASSLSPAGGRQYF.

The CDR3 reads CASSSWTGNYGYTF. The CDR3 nucleotides read TGTGCCAGCAGCTCATGGACAGGGAACTATGGCTACACCTTC. V usage is TRBV5-4 and J usage is TRBJ1-2, with 8 bases matching TRBD1. J gave up 2 bases and V 3 bases, and 3 bases lay outside the gene matches. The germline CDR1 and CDR2 sequences are SGHNT and YYREEE (reference sequence). This CDR3 has 14 residues.